This T cell receptor (beta chain) is drawn from a study of cytomegalovirus exposure and HLA in healthy donors. Study outcomes and limitations: Earlier analysis looked at TCR beta V segments, and most were productive about 90% or about 30% of the time. Reports indicated that the classifier achieved high specificity and sensitivity in diagnosing cytomegalovirus status.

PCR amplification relied on 60 Vbeta primers (plus 13 Jbeta primers). Generated by immunoSEQ multiplex PCR, the TCRdb table keeps only in-frame clones and is missing some. Its clone listing holds 150,000 to 200,000 clones. CDR1 SNHLY and CDR2 FYNNEI come from the germline V gene. The CDR3 totals 13 residues. V shed 4 bases and J shed 4 bases, with 10 bases lying between them. About this clone: Its antigen is as yet unknown.

V is TRBV2 and J is TRBJ1-2; a possible D gene is TRBD1 (6 bases). The sequence derives from a young man in good health and CMV-seronegative. The sample consisted of PBMCs. The CDR3 sequence is CASSGDKSYGYTF. The DNA for the CDR3 is TGTGCCAGCAGTGGGGACAAAAGCTATGGCTACACCTTC.